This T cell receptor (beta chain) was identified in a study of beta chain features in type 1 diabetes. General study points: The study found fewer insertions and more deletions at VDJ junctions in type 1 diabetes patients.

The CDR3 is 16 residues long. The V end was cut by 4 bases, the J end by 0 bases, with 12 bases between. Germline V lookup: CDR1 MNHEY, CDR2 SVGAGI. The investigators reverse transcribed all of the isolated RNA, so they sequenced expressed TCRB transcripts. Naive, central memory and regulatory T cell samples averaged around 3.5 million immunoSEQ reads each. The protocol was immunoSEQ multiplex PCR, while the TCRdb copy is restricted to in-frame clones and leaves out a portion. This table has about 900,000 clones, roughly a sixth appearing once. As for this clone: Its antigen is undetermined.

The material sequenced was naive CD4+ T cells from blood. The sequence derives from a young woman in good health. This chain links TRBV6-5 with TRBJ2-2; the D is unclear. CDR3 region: CASSSLATSNTGELFF. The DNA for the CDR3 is TGTGCCAGCAGTTCGCTCGCGACTTCGAACACCGGGGAGCTGTTTTTT.